These 4 T cell receptor beta chains were sequenced from one sample in a study of T cells after yellow fever vaccination. A single record per CDR3 protein comes from TCRdb applying MiXCR to the 5' RACE reads. The sample consists of 60,000 to 95,000 distinct CDR3 sequences, approximately 7.3% of them appearing once. The specimen comprised CD8+ T cells sorted from PBMCs, sampled around 10 days after the first yellow fever vaccination. These receptor sequences come from a man aged 18-30 years who received the YFV17D yellow fever vaccine.

This clonotype has a count of ten or more. The rearrangement uses TRBV5-1 and TRBJ2-1; D is uncertain. This CDR3 spans 15 amino acids. Looked up from germline, CDR1 is SGHRS and CDR2 is YFSETQ. The germline V and J ends were trimmed by 2 bases and 4 bases, with 13 bases remaining between them. This CDR3 is CASSFGVLSYNEQFF. Here the CDR3 DNA reads TGCGCCAGCAGCTTTGGTGTGTTGAGTTACAATGAGCAGTTCTTC.

This clonotype was observed a few times. The chain joins TRBV4-1 to TRBJ1-4; 7 positions match TRBD1. CDR1 MGHRA and CDR2 YSYEKL come from the germline V gene. V shed 4 bases, J shed 8 bases, and the junction held 10 bases outside the gene matches. This CDR3 has 15 amino acids. For the CDR3, the DNA is TGCGCCAGCAGCCGATTACCGGGACAGTCCGAAAAACTGTTTTTT. The encoded protein is CASSRLPGQSEKLFF.

This clonotype was counted at least ten times. The chain recombines TRBV27 with TRBJ2-7; the D gene could be TRBD1 or TRBD2 (6 bases each). CDR1 MNHEY and CDR2 SMNVEV come from the germline V gene (reference sequence). This CDR3 is built from 15 residues. Trimming pared 5 bases from V and 2 bases from J, leaving 16 bases between. CDR3 sequence: CASSPEGGWTYEQYF. CDR3 sequence (DNA): TGTGCCAGCAGTCCTGAGGGGGGCTGGACCTACGAGCAGTACTTC.

There are a few counts of this clonotype. The chain recombines TRBV7-9 with TRBJ2-2; the D gene is possibly TRBD1 (5 bases). V was pared by 2 bases and J by 6 bases, with 10 bases between. This CDR3 has 14 amino acids. Germline CDR1 SEHNR, CDR2 FQNEAQ (reference sequence). The CDR3 loop reads CASSLSGRPGELFF. In DNA form, the CDR3 reads TGTGCCAGCAGCTTATCAGGGCGCCCCGGGGAGCTGTTTTTT.